Presented here are 22 T cell receptor beta chains from one specimen sequenced in a study of OX40 agonist ivuxolimab in advanced cancers. Using immunoSEQ multiplex PCR, the repertoire was profiled, and TCRdb retains in-frame clones only, with some absent. The sample yields some 66,000 clones, around 90% seen once. The starting material was CD4+ or CD8+ T cells sorted from blood, obtained in a trial of the OX40 agonist ivuxolimab. The source of these receptors is an adult with an advanced solid tumor such as melanoma, head and neck, liver or kidney cancer.

V is TRBV19 and J is TRBJ1-4; 10 bases map to TRBD1. CDR3 length: 16 amino acids. Germline CDR1 and CDR2: LNHDA and SQIVND (reference sequence). V was pared by 7 bases and J by 6 bases, with 11 bases of the junction left unmatched. CDR3 residues: CASTLESGTGDEKLFF. The CDR3 coding sequence is TGTGCCAGTACCCTCGAGTCCGGGACAGGGGATGAAAAACTGTTTTTT.

This clone was seen just once. This chain uses TRBV30 with TRBJ2-7; perhaps TRBD1 as D (5 bases). This CDR3 region has 12 residues. V lost 5 bases and J lost 1, with 9 bases in between. CDR1 is GTSNPN, CDR2 SVGIG, per germline (reference sequence). The chain's CDR3 is CAWDRQSYEQYF. Here the CDR3 DNA reads TGTGCCTGGGACAGACAGTCCTACGAGCAGTACTTC.

This chain links TRBV27 with TRBJ1-1, with D possibly TRBD1 on 6 matching bases. The CDR3 loop spans 13 amino acids. Germline CDR1 and CDR2: MNHEY and SMNVEV (reference sequence). The V gene lost 3 bases and the J gene lost 5 bases, with 10 bases spanning the gap. CDR3 sequence: CASSLQGLTEAFF. CDR3 DNA sequence: TGTGCCAGCAGTTTGCAGGGGCTGACTGAAGCTTTCTTT.

The chain employs TRBV11-2 and TRBJ1-1; a possible D gene is TRBD1 (5 bases). V was cut by 4 bases and J by 4 bases, with 10 bases left in between. Germline V gives CDR1 SGHAT, CDR2 FQNNGV. This CDR3 is built from 13 residues. CDR3 protein: CASSSPGPTEAFF. CDR3 in DNA: TGTGCCAGCAGCTCCCCAGGGCCCACTGAAGCTTTCTTT.

This chain connects TRBV11-3 to TRBJ2-1; TRBD2 matches at 15 bases. Germline V CDR1 and CDR2: SGHNT, YENEEA. The CDR3 sequence is 17 residues long. Trimming removed 3 bases from V and 8 bases from J; junction bases left unmatched: 8. The CDR3 sequence is CASSFGTSGGPRDEQFF. CDR3 bases: TGTGCCAGCAGCTTCGGGACTAGCGGGGGGCCAAGGGATGAGCAGTTCTTC.

This clone was seen just once. The rearrangement uses TRBV14 and TRBJ1-2; 7 bases line up with TRBD1. Germline trimming cut 4 bases from V and 5 bases from J; bases unmatched to any gene: 7. This CDR3 spans 14 amino acids. CDR1 SGHDN and CDR2 FVKESK come from the germline V gene. DNA of the CDR3: TGTGCCAGCAGCCCACAGACAGGGTTGTATGGCTACACCTTC. Its translation is CASSPQTGLYGYTF.

The chain carries TRBV5-1 and TRBJ1-3; D perhaps matches TRBD1 (5 bases). This CDR3 is built from 17 residues. The ends were cut back, 4 bases at V and 0 bases at J, with 17 bases in the middle. Germline CDR1 reads SGHRS; CDR2 reads YFSETQ. The CDR3 sequence is CASSPGGSAGSGNTIYF. The CDR3 nucleotides are TGCGCCAGCAGCCCGGGGGGGTCGGCAGGCTCTGGAAACACCATATATTTT. Drawing the rest from reference TRBV5-1 and TRBJ1-3, the complete variable domain is KAGVTQTPRYLIKTRGQQVTLSCSPISGHRSVSWYQQTPGQGLQFLFEYFSETQRNKGNFPGRFSGRQFSNSRSEMNVSTLELGDSALYLCASSPGGSAGSGNTIYFGEGSWLTVV.

The V call is TRBV6-6, the J call TRBJ2-7; D is unresolved. The germline CDR1 and CDR2 sequences are MNHNY and SVGAGI (reference sequence). The V end was cut by 0 bases, the J end by 0 bases, with 3 bases between. The CDR3 length is 13 residues. The CDR3 DNA reads TGTGCCAGCAGTTACTCGACCTCCTACGAGCAGTACTTC. Translating it yields CASSYSTSYEQYF.

This chain connects TRBV7-2 to TRBJ1-1; perhaps TRBD1 as D (5 bases). The V gene's germline CDR1 is SGHTA and CDR2 FQGNSA. CDR3 size: 15 residues. V dropped 5 bases and J dropped 1 base, with 14 bases sitting between them. The CDR3 nucleotides read TGTGCCAGCAGCCCTACGGGGACGGGGAACACTGAAGCTTTCTTT. Its protein is CASSPTGTGNTEAFF.

The chain carries TRBV5-4 and TRBJ2-1; D might be TRBD1 or TRBD2, each matching 6 bases. Germline V gene data show CDR1 as SGHNT and CDR2 as YYREEE (reference sequence). The CDR3 sequence is 16 residues long. V lost 0 bases to trimming and J lost 2 bases, with 12 bases between them. The CDR3 region has the DNA TGTGCCAGCAGCTTGGACCCGGGGGCAACCTACAATGAGCAGTTCTTC. Its translation: CASSLDPGATYNEQFF.

This rearrangement joins TRBV10-3 to TRBJ2-2; 7 bases are shared with TRBD2. J was trimmed by 2 bases and V by 8 bases; bases with no gene match: 5. CDR1 is ENHRY, CDR2 SYGVKD, per germline. This CDR3 region has 14 residues. CDR3 coding DNA: TGTGCCATCCGGGGACTACCAAACACCGGGGAGCTGTTTTTT. This sequence encodes CAIRGLPNTGELFF.

This clone was counted a single time. V is TRBV5-1 and J is TRBJ2-3; 12 nucleotides agree with TRBD2. V lost 2 bases to trimming and J lost 5 bases; unmatched junction nucleotides: 6. CDR1 SGHRS and CDR2 YFSETQ come from the germline V gene. The length of the CDR3 is 16 residues. CDR3 in DNA: TGCGCCAGCAGCTTATCTAGCGGGGGGGCAGTAGATACGCAGTATTTT. As protein: CASSLSSGGAVDTQYF.

This clone was recorded once. The J gene is TRBJ2-5, the V gene TRBV5-1, with D possibly matching TRBD1 (6 bases). Looked up from germline, CDR1 is SGHRS and CDR2 is YFSETQ. Trimming removed 4 bases from V and 1 base from J, with 17 bases in between. The CDR3 is 16 residues long. DNA for the CDR3: TGCGCCAGCAGCCCGACCCCCGCAGGGGCCCAAGAGACCCAGTACTTC. This encodes CASSPTPAGAQETQYF.

The chain is built from TRBV7-2 and TRBJ1-2; possible D gene TRBD1, 6 bases. Trimming took 1 base from V and 6 from J, leaving 9 bases between them. Looked up from germline, CDR1 is SGHTA and CDR2 is FQGNSA. This CDR3 region has 13 residues. CDR3 amino acids: CASSLEGGNGYTF. The CDR3 bases are TGTGCCAGCAGCTTAGAAGGGGGGAATGGCTACACCTTC.

V gene TRBV5-1 combines with J gene TRBJ2-3; either TRBD1 or TRBD2 may supply D (6 bases each). Trimming left V 4 bases short and J 4 bases short, with 19 bases between. The germline CDR1 and CDR2 sequences are SGHRS and YFSETQ. The CDR3 extends over 16 amino acids. Here the CDR3 reads CASSPEGGATPDTQYF. CDR3 DNA sequence: TGCGCCAGCAGCCCGGAGGGGGGCGCGACCCCAGATACGCAGTATTTT. Based on the CDR3 plus reference TRBV5-1 and TRBJ2-3, the full variable domain is KAGVTQTPRYLIKTRGQQVTLSCSPISGHRSVSWYQQTPGQGLQFLFEYFSETQRNKGNFPGRFSGRQFSNSRSEMNVSTLELGDSALYLCASSPEGGATPDTQYFGPGTRLTVL.

The chain is built from TRBV13 and TRBJ1-1; TRBD1 is a possible D gene (5 bases). Trimming removed 0 bases from V and 4 bases from J, with 12 bases in between. This CDR3 has 15 amino acids. Germline V gene lookup returns CDR1 PRHDT and CDR2 FYEKMQ (reference sequence). The CDR3 is CASSLGGLDITEAFF. The CDR3 region has the DNA TGTGCCAGCAGCTTAGGAGGGCTGGACATCACTGAAGCTTTCTTT.

The chain uses TRBV6-1 and TRBJ2-7, with D unclear. The CDR3 has 12 amino acids. Trimming cost V 6 bases and J 7 bases, with 13 bases left between them. Germline values: CDR1 MNHNS, CDR2 SASEGT. CDR3 protein: CASSLRPGEQYF. The CDR3 DNA is TGTGCCAGCAGCCTCCGGCCCGGAGAGCAGTACTTC.

The gene calls are TRBV11-3 and TRBJ2-1; maybe TRBD2 (6 bases). V lost 5 bases and J lost 4, with 12 bases in between. There are 14 residues in the CDR3. Germline assignment: CDR1 SGHNT and CDR2 YENEEA. The DNA for the CDR3 is TGTGCCAGCAGCCCCGGAGGGAATTACAATGAGCAGTTCTTC. Residues: CASSPGGNYNEQFF.

The rearrangement joins TRBV5-1 to TRBJ1-2; no definite D call. Trimming left V 4 bases short and J 1 base short, with 14 bases between. The CDR3 is 15 residues long. Looked up from germline, CDR1 is SGHRS and CDR2 is YFSETQ. The CDR3 DNA sequence: TGCGCCAGCAGCCCCTATCCCGGCAATAACTATGGCTACACCTTC. Translating it yields CASSPYPGNNYGYTF.

This clone was detected a few times. This chain links TRBV6-4 with TRBJ1-1, with a tentative D call TRBD1 (5 bases). V lost 6 bases, J lost 1 base, and 12 bases lay in between. This CDR3 is 14 amino acids long. CDR1 MRHNA and CDR2 SNTAGT come from the germline V gene. CDR3 bases: TGTGCCAGCAGGGGCCGTGGGGCGAACACTGAAGCTTTCTTT. Translated, it gives CASRGRGANTEAFF.

The genes are TRBV6-6 and TRBJ2-5; 7 bases are shared with TRBD1. The ends lost 7 bases at V and 2 bases at J; junction bases unmatched: 4. This CDR3 contains 13 residues. Germline V gene sequence: CDR1 MNHNY, CDR2 SVGAGI (reference sequence). The CDR3 region has the DNA TGTGCCAGCAAGACAGGGTGGCAAGAGACCCAGTACTTC. Protein: CASKTGWQETQYF.

This sequence joins TRBV19 and TRBJ1-4, with D uncertain. The V end was cut by 3 bases, the J end by 10 bases, with 6 bases between. The germline gives CDR1 LNHDA, CDR2 SQIVND (reference sequence). There are 11 residues in the CDR3. The CDR3 sequence: CASSIGRKLFF. CDR3 nucleotides: TGTGCCAGTAGTATCGGTAGAAAACTGTTTTTT.